The 5 T cell receptor beta chains below come from one sample, sequenced in a study of metastatic and nonmetastatic thyroid tumors. TCRdb called clones again from the PCR reads with MiXCR. The sample carries about 30,000 clones, 35% recorded once. Prior to thyroid surgery, none of the patients had received any treatment. Material for sequencing was tumor tissue. The receptors were gathered from a female donor with papillary thyroid cancer or a benign thyroid nodule (not recorded which). Some clones in this sample may be carry-over from other donors' samples.

The rearrangement links TRBV6-2 or TRBV6-3 to TRBJ2-7; 7 bases are a match to TRBD1. The CDR3 loop spans 17 amino acids. Trimming removed 5 bases from V and 5 bases from J; junction bases left unmatched: 18. Germline lookup yields CDR1 MNHEY and CDR2 SVGEGT. CDR3 amino acids: CASSGRQGLHRFHEQYF. CDR3 bases: TGTGCCAGCAGTGGGCGACAGGGCCTACATCGGTTTCACGAGCAGTACTTC.

This clone was seen a single time. The chain uses TRBV7-8 and TRBJ1-1; D unclear. V lost 1 base and J lost 1, with 4 bases in between. Germline V lookup: CDR1 SGHVS, CDR2 FQNEAQ. The CDR3 loop spans 13 amino acids. CDR3 amino acids: CASSLEANTEAFF. The CDR3 coding sequence is TGTGCCAGCAGCTTAGAAGCGAACACTGAAGCTTTCTTT.

This clone has more than one count but fewer than ten. This chain uses TRBV6-1 with TRBJ2-2; 9 bases match TRBD1. This CDR3 region has 14 residues. V lost 7 bases to trimming and J lost 6 bases; unmatched junction nucleotides: 6. Germline values: CDR1 MNHNS, CDR2 SASEGT. The DNA for the CDR3 is TGTGCCAGCAATGGGGACAGGGTGGCCGGGGAGCTGTTTTTT. Translated, it gives CASNGDRVAGELFF.

The rearrangement uses TRBV7-2 and TRBJ2-5, with 7 positions matching TRBD2. There are 13 residues in the CDR3. In germline, CDR1 is SGHTA, CDR2 FQGNSA. The V and J ends lost 4 bases and 3 bases, in that order; junction bases with no gene match: 2. Here the CDR3 reads CASSSLAEETQYF. In DNA, the CDR3 is TGTGCCAGCAGCTCGCTAGCGGAAGAGACCCAGTACTTC.

This clone was counted only a few times. The V gene is TRBV6-1, the J gene TRBJ1-5; maybe TRBD1 (6 bases). The CDR3 sequence is 14 residues long. Germline loops: CDR1 MNHNS, CDR2 SASEGT. V lost 4 bases, J lost 5 bases, and 12 bases lay in between. The CDR3 DNA reads as TGTGCCAGCAGTGCCCGGACAGCAGATCAGCCCCAGCATTTT. This codes for CASSARTADQPQHF.